This note documents a single T cell receptor beta chain sequence. Its antigen is unidentified. This entry belongs to a study of CD8 T cells in Susac syndrome. Study-level findings and limits: As the study acknowledged, the number of individuals who were part of its TCR sequencing and HLA analysis was relatively small.

Reverse transcription used roughly 0.45 to 1 ug RNA and random hexamers. A single record per CDR3 protein comes from TCRdb applying MiXCR to the immunoSEQ multiplex PCR reads. This sample has some 300,000 distinct CDR3 sequences, with over 75% found just once. V was clipped by 3 bases and J by 6 bases, with 15 bases between them. The germline gives CDR1 SQVTM, CDR2 ANQGSEA. CDR3 size: 13 residues. CD8+ and CD4+ T cells from blood underwent TCR beta sequencing, which was carried out in a high-throughput format. The patients who served as multiple sclerosis controls were treatment-naive and had stable or active relapsing-remitting disease that fulfilled the revised McDonald criteria. TEMRA cells were FACS-enriched, with CD8+ and CD4+ T cells isolated negatively.

The genes are TRBV29-1 and TRBJ2-7; maybe TRBD2 (6 bases). The receptor was isolated from a human donor with multiple sclerosis. The sample comprised CD8+ T cells from PBMCs. The CDR3 sequence: CSVEEGRVTEQYF. The CDR3, as DNA: TGCAGCGTTGAGGAGGGGCGGGTCACCGAGCAGTACTTC.